The 14 T cell receptor beta chains given below trace back to one sample, sequenced in a study of blood T cell repertoires in COVID-19. The table came from immunoSEQ multiplex PCR; TCRdb's copy has only in-frame clones and leaves some out. The sample has about 300,000 clones, 80% to 90% seen once. Sequencing input: peripheral blood. These receptor sequences come from a woman aged 45-59 years who had recovered from COVID-19.

The chain links TRBV19 to TRBJ2-3; 10 nucleotides match TRBD2. Germline CDR1 is LNHDA and CDR2 is SQIVND (reference sequence). V lost 6 bases and J lost 4; bases outside the gene matches: 7. The CDR3 runs to 15 residues. For the CDR3, the DNA is TGTGCCAGTAGGGGGGCTAGCGGGGGCTCAGATACGCAGTATTTT. Amino acids: CASRGASGGSDTQYF.

The chain is built from TRBV7-9 and TRBJ1-2, with a tentative D call TRBD1 (5 bases). The CDR3 is 13 residues long. Germline CDR1 reads SEHNR; CDR2 reads FQNEAQ (reference sequence). V was pared by 5 bases and J by 4 bases, with 11 bases between. CDR3 loop: CASSPEDTYGYTF. The DNA for the CDR3 is TGTGCCAGCAGCCCCGAGGACACCTATGGCTACACCTTC.

V usage is TRBV7-2 and J usage is TRBJ1-2; D is uncertain. Trimming cost V 1 base and J 0 bases, with 12 bases left between them. The CDR3 is 16 amino acids. The V gene's germline CDR1 is SGHTA and CDR2 FQGNSA. For the CDR3, the DNA is TGTGCCAGCAGCTTAGGAGGGAGGTTGGCTAACTATGGCTACACCTTC. Protein product: CASSLGGRLANYGYTF.

The CDR3 protein is CSASQGAENTGELFF. CDR3 nucleotide sequence: TGCAGTGCTAGTCAGGGGGCCGAAAACACCGGGGAGCTGTTTTTT. The chain combines TRBV20-1 with TRBJ2-2, with TRBD1 matching 8 bases. The J segment lost 2 bases and the V segment lost 3 bases, leaving 5 bases of the junction unmatched. The CDR3 is 15 amino acids. Germline CDR1 reads DFQATT; CDR2 reads SNEGSKA (reference sequence).

The chain is built from TRBV7-9 and TRBJ2-1; perhaps TRBD2 as D (5 bases). The CDR3 is 13 amino acids. Germline CDR1 and CDR2: SEHNR and FQNEAQ (reference sequence). V was pared by 7 bases and J by 0 bases, with 7 bases between. The CDR3: CASTRGSYNEQFF. The CDR3 DNA is TGTGCCAGCACTCGGGGCTCCTACAATGAGCAGTTCTTC.

A few counts support this clone. V is TRBV28 and J is TRBJ1-4; 7 bases fit TRBD1. Per germline, CDR1 MDHEN and CDR2 SYDVKM. Trimming cost V 6 bases and J 4 bases; bases outside gene matches: 5. The CDR3 has 14 amino acids. CDR3 in amino acids: CASRTGQVNEKLFF. The CDR3 region has the DNA TGTGCCAGCAGAACTGGACAGGTTAATGAAAAACTGTTTTTT.

The chain couples TRBV21-1 to TRBJ2-7; no DNA check was done on the table's D call, TRBD1. TRBV21-1 is a pseudogene locus. The CDR3 extends over 15 amino acids. The CDR3 here is CASSKRTGSSYEQYF. CDR3 nucleotides: TGTGCCAGCAGCAAACGGACAGGGAGCTCCTACGAGCAGTACTTC.

A single count supports this clone. The chain employs TRBV9 and TRBJ2-5; 7 bases are shared with TRBD1. CDR3 length: 14 amino acids. Trimming removed 4 bases from V and 2 bases from J; junction bases left unmatched: 5. Per germline, CDR1 SGDLS and CDR2 YYNGEE. The CDR3 here is CASSLTGVQETQYF. The CDR3 DNA reads TGTGCCAGCAGCTTAACAGGGGTTCAAGAGACCCAGTACTTC.

The chain joins TRBV7-2 to TRBJ1-2; 8 bases align to TRBD1. The ends lost 5 bases at V and 6 bases at J; junction bases unmatched: 8. The CDR3 totals 14 residues. In germline, CDR1 is SGHTA, CDR2 FQGNSA. CDR3 coding DNA: TGTGCCAGCAGCCGTGACAGGGGAACAGATGGCTACACCTTC. It specifies CASSRDRGTDGYTF.

The chain links TRBV18 to TRBJ1-5; D ambiguous. This CDR3 is built from 15 residues. V lost 3 bases and J lost 5, with 14 bases in between. Germline V lookup: CDR1 KGHSH, CDR2 LQKENI. In DNA, the CDR3 is TGTGCCAGCTCACCCGGGGTGGCGGAATATCAGCCCCAGCATTTT. Translating gives CASSPGVAEYQPQHF.

This clone was counted many times. The gene calls are TRBV28 and TRBJ1-1; no clear D. Germline V lookup: CDR1 MDHEN, CDR2 SYDVKM. V dropped 6 bases and J dropped 8 bases, with 19 bases sitting between them. This CDR3 has 14 amino acids. The CDR3 sequence: CASSLGGSRGEAFF. The CDR3, as DNA: TGTGCCAGCAGCTTGGGCGGCAGCAGAGGGGAAGCTTTCTTT. Full variable domain (outside the CDR3, taken from reference TRBV28 and TRBJ1-1): DVKVTQSSRYLVKRTGEKVFLECVQDMDHENMFWYRQDPGLGLRLIYFSYDVKMKEKGDIPEGYSVSREKKERFSLILESASTNQTSMYLCASSLGGSRGEAFFGQGTRLTVV.

This clone was observed a single time. The chain carries TRBV4-1 and TRBJ2-7, with a weak D call TRBD1 (6 bases). CDR1 is MGHRA and CDR2 is YSYEKL in the germline V gene. Trimming removed 8 bases at V and 2 bases at J, with 16 bases between. The CDR3 contains 14 residues. As DNA, the CDR3 is TGCGCCAGCCGGTACAGGGTCGGGCCCTACGAGCAGTACTTC. Its protein product is CASRYRVGPYEQYF.

This sequence joins TRBV5-4 and TRBJ1-3; tentative D call: TRBD1 (6 bases). Trimming pared 3 bases from V and 7 bases from J, leaving 17 bases between. The germline gives CDR1 SGHNT, CDR2 YYREEE (reference sequence). This CDR3 region has 15 residues. DNA for the CDR3: TGTGCCAGCAGCTGGGGGCCGACAGGCGGGAACACCATATATTTT. Translating it yields CASSWGPTGGNTIYF.

The genes are TRBV3-1 (or the pseudogene TRBV3-2) and TRBJ2-3, with 12 bases matching TRBD2. V lost 6 bases, J lost 6 bases, and 10 bases stayed unmatched. The CDR3 has 16 amino acids. Per the germline V gene, CDR1 is LGHDT and CDR2 is YNNKEL (reference sequence). The CDR3 region has the DNA TGTGCCAGCAGACCTACAACTAGCGGGGGGCTGGATACGCAGTATTTT. Translated, it gives CASRPTTSGGLDTQYF.